These 2 T cell receptor beta chains were sequenced from one sample in a study of neurological immune-mediated disorders. TCRdb re-analysed the 5' RACE reads in MiXCR, keeping a single row per CDR3 protein. The repertoire consists of roughly 120,000 distinct CDR3 sequences, with roughly 3.2% occurring once and the leading ten covering around 1.4%. The sequencing sample was made of PBMCs. The receptors were gathered from a woman aged 25 to 39 with multiple sclerosis.

This clonotype was seen a handful of times. This chain links TRBV14 with TRBJ2-1; D not resolved. The germline V gene has CDR1 SGHDN and CDR2 FVKESK. The CDR3 runs to 16 residues. V shed 0 bases and J shed 5 bases, with 14 bases lying between them. The CDR3 here is CASSQDKRKGNNEQFF. The CDR3 DNA is TGTGCCAGCAGCCAAGATAAGAGGAAGGGCAACAATGAGCAGTTCTTC.

In its sample, this clonotype was seen many times. The V gene is TRBV4-3, the J gene TRBJ2-2; D gene uncertain. The CDR3 extends over 13 amino acids. Germline CDR1 reads LGHNA; CDR2 reads YSLEER. Between the trimmed V and J ends, which lost 5 bases and 8 bases, there was a span of 12 bases. In nucleotides, the CDR3 is TGCGCCAGCAGCACGCCACCGACTGGGGAGCTGTTTTTT. Amino acid sequence: CASSTPPTGELFF.